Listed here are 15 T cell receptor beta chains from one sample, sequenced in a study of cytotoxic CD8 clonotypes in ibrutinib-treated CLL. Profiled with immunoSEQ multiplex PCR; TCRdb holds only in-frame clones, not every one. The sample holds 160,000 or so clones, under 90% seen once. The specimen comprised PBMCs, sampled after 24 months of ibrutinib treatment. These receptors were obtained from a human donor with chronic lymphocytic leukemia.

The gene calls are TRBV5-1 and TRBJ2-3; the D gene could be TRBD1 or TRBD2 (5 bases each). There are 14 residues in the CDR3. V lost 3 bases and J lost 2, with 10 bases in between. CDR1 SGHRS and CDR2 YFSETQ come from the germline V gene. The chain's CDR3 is CASSSRDVTDTQYF. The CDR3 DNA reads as TGCGCCAGCAGCTCCCGGGACGTCACAGATACGCAGTATTTT.

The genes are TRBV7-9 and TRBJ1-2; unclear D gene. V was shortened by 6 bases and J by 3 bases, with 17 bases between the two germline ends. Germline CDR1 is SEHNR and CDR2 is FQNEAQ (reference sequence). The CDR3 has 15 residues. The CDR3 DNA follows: TGTGCCAGCAGTAAAGACGGGAGAGCCCACTATGGCTACACCTTC. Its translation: CASSKDGRAHYGYTF.

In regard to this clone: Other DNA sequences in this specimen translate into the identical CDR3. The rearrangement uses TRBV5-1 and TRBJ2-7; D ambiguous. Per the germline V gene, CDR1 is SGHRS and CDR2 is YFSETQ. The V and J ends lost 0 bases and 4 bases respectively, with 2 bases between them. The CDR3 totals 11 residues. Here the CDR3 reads CASSLGYEQYF. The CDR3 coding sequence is TGCGCCAGCAGCTTGGGGTACGAGCAGTACTTC.

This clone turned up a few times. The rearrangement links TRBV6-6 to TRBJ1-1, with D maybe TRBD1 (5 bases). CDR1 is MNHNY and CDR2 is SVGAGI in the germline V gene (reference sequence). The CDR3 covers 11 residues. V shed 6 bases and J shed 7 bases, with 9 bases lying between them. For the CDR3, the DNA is TGTGCCAGCAGGGTCACAGGTGAAGCTTTCTTT. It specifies CASRVTGEAFF.

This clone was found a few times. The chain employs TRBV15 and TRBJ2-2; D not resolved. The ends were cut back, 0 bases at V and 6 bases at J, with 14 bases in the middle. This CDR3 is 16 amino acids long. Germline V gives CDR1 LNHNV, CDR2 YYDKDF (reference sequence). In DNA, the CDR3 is TGTGCCACCAGCAGAGATCCCCTAATGAGCGCCGGGGAGCTGTTTTTT. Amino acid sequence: CATSRDPLMSAGELFF.

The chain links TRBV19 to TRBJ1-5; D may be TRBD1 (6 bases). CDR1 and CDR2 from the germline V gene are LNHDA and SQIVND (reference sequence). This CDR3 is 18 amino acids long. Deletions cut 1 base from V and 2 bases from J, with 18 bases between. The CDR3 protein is CASSIGITGFFRNQPQHF. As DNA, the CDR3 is TGTGCCAGTAGTATAGGGATTACAGGGTTCTTTCGCAATCAGCCCCAGCATTTT.

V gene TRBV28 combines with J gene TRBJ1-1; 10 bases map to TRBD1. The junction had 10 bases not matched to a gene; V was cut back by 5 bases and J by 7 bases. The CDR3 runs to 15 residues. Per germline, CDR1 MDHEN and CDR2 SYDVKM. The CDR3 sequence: CASSVTGTGVDEAFF. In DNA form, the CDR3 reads TGTGCCAGCAGTGTAACCGGGACAGGGGTAGATGAAGCTTTCTTT.

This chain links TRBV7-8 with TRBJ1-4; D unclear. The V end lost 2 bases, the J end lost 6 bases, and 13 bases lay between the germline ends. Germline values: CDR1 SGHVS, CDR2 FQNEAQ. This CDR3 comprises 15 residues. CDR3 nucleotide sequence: TGTGCCAGCAGCTTAAGTCACAGCCGAGATGAAAAACTGTTTTTT. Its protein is CASSLSHSRDEKLFF.

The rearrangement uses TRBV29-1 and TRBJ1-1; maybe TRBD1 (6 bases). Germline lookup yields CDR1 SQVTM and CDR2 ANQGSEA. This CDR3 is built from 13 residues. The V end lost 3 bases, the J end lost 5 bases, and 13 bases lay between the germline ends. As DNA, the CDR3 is TGCAGCGTTGACAGAGGGGGGTGGACTGAAGCTTTCTTT. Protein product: CSVDRGGWTEAFF.

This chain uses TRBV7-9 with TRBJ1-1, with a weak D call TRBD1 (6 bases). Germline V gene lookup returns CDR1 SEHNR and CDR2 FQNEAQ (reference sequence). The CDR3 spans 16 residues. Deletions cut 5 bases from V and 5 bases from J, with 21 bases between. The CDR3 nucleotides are TGTGCCAGCAGCCTACCGGGGGCAGGAAGGTTAACTGAAGCTTTCTTT. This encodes CASSLPGAGRLTEAFF.

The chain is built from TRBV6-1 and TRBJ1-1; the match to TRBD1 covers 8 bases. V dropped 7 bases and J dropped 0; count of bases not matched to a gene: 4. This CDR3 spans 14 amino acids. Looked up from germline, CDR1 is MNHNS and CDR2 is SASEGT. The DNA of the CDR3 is TGTGCCAGCATATCGGACAGGGTGAACACTGAAGCTTTCTTT. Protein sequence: CASISDRVNTEAFF.

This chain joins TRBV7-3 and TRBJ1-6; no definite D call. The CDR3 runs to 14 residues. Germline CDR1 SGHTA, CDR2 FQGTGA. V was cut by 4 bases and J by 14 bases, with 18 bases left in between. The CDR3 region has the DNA TGTGCCAGCAGCTCGGGCGGACTTAATTCGGCCCTCCACTTT. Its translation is CASSSGGLNSALHF.

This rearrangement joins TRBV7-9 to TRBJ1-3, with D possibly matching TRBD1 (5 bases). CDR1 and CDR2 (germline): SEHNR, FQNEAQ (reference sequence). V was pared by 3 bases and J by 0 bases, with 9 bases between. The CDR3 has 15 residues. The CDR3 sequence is CASSLGRTSGNTIYF. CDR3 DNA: TGTGCCAGCAGCTTGGGACGGACCTCTGGAAACACCATATATTTT.

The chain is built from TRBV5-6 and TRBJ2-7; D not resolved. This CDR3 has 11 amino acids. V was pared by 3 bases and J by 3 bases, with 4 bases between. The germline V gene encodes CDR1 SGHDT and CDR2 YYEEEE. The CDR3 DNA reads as TGTGCCAGCAGCTCCCACTACGAGCAGTACTTC. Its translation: CASSSHYEQYF.

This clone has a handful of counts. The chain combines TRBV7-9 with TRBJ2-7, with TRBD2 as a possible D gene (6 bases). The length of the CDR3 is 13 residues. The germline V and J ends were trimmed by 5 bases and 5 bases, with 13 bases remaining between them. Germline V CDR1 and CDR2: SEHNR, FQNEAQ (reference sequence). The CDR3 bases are TGTGCCAGCAGCCCCGTCGGGGGACACGAGCAGTACTTC. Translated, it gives CASSPVGGHEQYF.